This is a list of T cell receptor beta chains from one sample in a study of T cell responses to AZD1222 COVID-19 vaccine. The protocol was immunoSEQ multiplex PCR, while the TCRdb copy is restricted to in-frame clones and leaves out a portion. The sample lists just under 150,000 clones; around 84% were seen once. Sample: peripheral blood, taken 28 days after the second AZD1222 dose. The source is an adult who received the AZD1222 COVID-19 vaccine. CDR3s include the opening cysteine and the closing phenylalanine or tryptophan. The D gene is left open where the match is weak. Clone size, where shown, is once, few, many, or a class for clones that have expanded.

V gene	J gene	D gene	clone size	CDR3 protein	CDR3 DNA
TRBV9	TRBJ2-3	.	.	CASSVEGAQFTDTQYF	TGTGCCAGCAGCGTAGAAGGTGCCCAGTTCACAGATACGCAGTATTTT
TRBV27	TRBJ1-2	.	few	CASSPGWGYGYTF	TGTGCCAGCAGCCCCGGTTGGGGCTATGGCTACACCTTC
TRBV7-2	TRBJ1-3	.	.	CASSLGGIYGNTIYF	TGTGCCAGCAGCTTAGGAGGGATTTATGGAAACACCATATATTTT
TRBV2	TRBJ1-1	TRBD1	.	CARFPGTVTSNTEAFF	TGTGCCCGATTTCCCGGGACAGTGACCTCTAACACTGAAGCTTTCTTT
TRBV27	TRBJ1-1	.	.	CASSLLGGGNTEAFF	TGTGCCAGCAGTTTATTAGGAGGGGGGAACACTGAAGCTTTCTTT
TRBV28	TRBJ1-4	.	.	CAIPGGGPNEKLFF	TGTGCCATCCCGGGGGGCGGACCTAATGAAAAACTGTTTTTT
TRBV19	TRBJ1-5	TRBD1	.	CASGTRTGISNQPQHF	TGTGCCAGTGGCACCAGGACAGGGATAAGCAATCAGCCCCAGCATTTT
TRBV10-3	TRBJ1-3	.	.	CAINSGPSSGNTIYF	TGTGCCATCAACTCCGGACCGAGCTCTGGAAACACCATATATTTT
TRBV10-3	TRBJ1-3	.	.	CAIKGTPGNTIYF	TGTGCCATCAAGGGAACGCCTGGAAACACCATATATTTT
TRBV4-2	TRBJ2-1	.	.	CASSQVRGTYNEQFF	TGTGCCAGCAGCCAAGTACGCGGGACCTACAATGAGCAGTTCTTC
TRBV3-1/TRBV3-2	TRBJ2-5	.	.	CASSRFTGEGETQYF	TGTGCCAGCAGCCGCTTCACAGGGGAGGGAGAGACCCAGTACTTC
TRBV28	TRBJ1-5	.	.	CASSLQGGQPQHF	TGTGCCAGCAGTTTACAGGGTGGGCAGCCCCAGCATTTT
TRBV11-3	TRBJ2-1	.	.	CASSPPGGRGGKEQFF	TGTGCCAGCAGCCCCCCAGGGGGGAGGGGTGGGAAAGAGCAGTTCTTC
TRBV30	TRBJ2-1	.	once	CAGVGARNEQFF	TGTGCCGGGGTAGGGGCGAGGAATGAGCAGTTCTTC
TRBV14	TRBJ2-1	TRBD1	.	CASSQRTGDFNEQFF	TGTGCCAGCAGCCAGAGGACAGGGGATTTCAATGAGCAGTTCTTC
TRBV19	TRBJ1-1	.	.	CASSLWEGGNTEAFF	TGTGCCAGTAGTCTGTGGGAGGGGGGAAACACTGAAGCTTTCTTT
TRBV3-1/TRBV3-2	TRBJ2-5	TRBD1	.	CASSQNRGLLQYF	TGTGCCAGCAGCCAAAACAGGGGGCTTTTACAGTACTTC
TRBV30	TRBJ1-5	.	.	CPRAEAYSNQPQHF	TGCCCCCGAGCGGAGGCTTATAGCAATCAGCCCCAGCATTTT
TRBV5-1	TRBJ2-1	.	.	CASSSEAMAYNEQFF	TGCGCCAGCAGCTCGGAAGCTATGGCCTACAATGAGCAGTTCTTC
TRBV28	TRBJ2-2	TRBD1	few	CASSSPQGAEGELFF	TGTGCCAGCAGTTCACCTCAGGGGGCGGAAGGGGAGCTGTTTTTT
TRBV10-2	TRBJ1-2	.	.	CASSDQGRHYGYTF	TGCGCCAGCAGTGACCAGGGGAGACACTATGGCTACACCTTC
TRBV4-1	TRBJ2-7	.	.	CASSATGQGYEQYF	TGCGCCAGCAGCGCCACGGGACAAGGGTACGAGCAGTACTTC
TRBV2	TRBJ1-6	.	.	CASKGTYNSPLHF	TGTGCCAGCAAGGGAACCTATAATTCACCCCTCCACTTT
TRBV27	TRBJ1-2	.	.	CAARGAEYGYTF	TGTGCCGCCCGGGGGGCGGAGTATGGCTACACCTTC
TRBV9	TRBJ2-1	TRBD1	.	CASTQTGSSYNEQFF	TGTGCCAGCACCCAGACAGGGAGCTCCTACAATGAGCAGTTCTTC
TRBV5-1	TRBJ1-1	TRBD1	.	CASRNGQGGITEAFF	TGCGCCAGCAGGAACGGACAGGGCGGTATAACTGAAGCTTTCTTT
TRBV28	TRBJ2-5	.	.	CASSSPGSRQETQYF	TGTGCCAGCAGTTCGCCGGGGAGCCGACAAGAGACCCAGTACTTC
TRBV7-6	TRBJ2-7	TRBD2	.	CASSLAGLAGKGGLYEQYF	TGTGCCAGCAGCTTAGCGGGACTAGCGGGGAAGGGGGGCTTATACGAGCAGTACTTC
TRBV10-2	TRBJ1-4	.	.	CASSEKGATNEKLFF	TGCGCCAGCAGTGAAAAGGGTGCAACTAATGAAAAACTGTTTTTT
TRBV24-1	TRBJ2-3	.	.	CATSGRENTDTQYF	TGTGCCACCAGTGGTCGGGAGAACACAGATACGCAGTATTTT
TRBV25-1	TRBJ1-1	TRBD1	.	CASSALSGGTEAFF	TGTGCCAGCAGTGCACTATCAGGGGGCACTGAAGCTTTCTTT
TRBV7-9	TRBJ2-7	.	.	CASSLQTLIYEQYF	TGTGCCAGCAGCTTGCAGACCCTGATCTACGAGCAGTACTTC
TRBV6-5	TRBJ2-5	TRBD1	.	CASIRDRGSETQYF	TGTGCCAGCATTAGGGACAGAGGTTCAGAGACCCAGTACTTC
TRBV10-2	TRBJ2-7	.	few	CASSESRRTSSYEQYF	TGCGCCAGCAGTGAGTCTCGAAGGACGAGCTCCTACGAGCAGTACTTC
TRBV7-9	TRBJ2-3	.	.	CASSLGPATQYF	TGTGCCAGCAGCTTAGGGCCTGCTACGCAGTATTTT
TRBV6-5	TRBJ1-2	.	.	CASRIDRNYGYTF	TGTGCCAGCAGGATTGACAGGAACTATGGCTACACCTTC
TRBV11-2	TRBJ2-7	TRBD2	.	CASSTRLADSSYEQYF	TGTGCCAGCAGCACCCGACTAGCGGATAGCTCCTACGAGCAGTACTTC
TRBV18	TRBJ2-1	.	.	CASSPTRAGMLEQFF	TGTGCCAGCTCACCCACAAGGGCAGGGATGCTTGAGCAGTTCTTC
TRBV18	TRBJ2-7	.	.	CASSPLGEQGEQYF	TGTGCCAGCTCACCACTAGGCGAGCAGGGAGAGCAGTACTTC
TRBV2	TRBJ1-5	TRBD1	.	CAGQGSVNQPQHF	TGTGCCGGACAGGGATCGGTCAATCAGCCCCAGCATTTT
TRBV6-5	TRBJ2-5	TRBD2	.	CASNLAGGPQETQYF	TGTGCCAGCAACCTAGCGGGGGGCCCCCAAGAGACCCAGTACTTC
TRBV18	TRBJ1-3	.	.	CASSQGSGNTIYF	TGTGCCAGCTCACAGGGGTCCGGAAACACCATATATTTT
TRBV7-9	TRBJ2-1	.	.	CASSLAEGDHNEQFF	TGTGCCAGCAGCTTAGCCGAAGGAGATCACAATGAGCAGTTCTTC
TRBV14	TRBJ1-2	.	.	CASTPGPPNCGYTF	TGTGCCAGCACCCCGGGACCGCCTAACTGTGGCTACACCTTC
TRBV29-1	TRBJ2-7	TRBD2	.	CSARTSGRYEQYF	TGCAGCGCACGGACTAGCGGGAGATACGAGCAGTACTTC
TRBV4-2	TRBJ2-3	.	.	CASSQDPSTDTQYF	TGTGCCAGCAGCCAAGATCCCAGCACAGATACGCAGTATTTT
TRBV7-9	TRBJ1-1	.	.	CASLVSALNTEAFF	TGTGCCAGCCTGGTATCAGCTTTGAACACTGAAGCTTTCTTT
TRBV2	TRBJ2-4	.	.	CASSEGRGANIQYF	TGTGCCAGCAGTGAAGGCAGGGGTGCAAACATTCAGTACTTC
TRBV6-1	TRBJ2-5	.	.	CASSYARTQETQYF	TGTGCCAGCAGTTATGCCCGGACCCAAGAGACCCAGTACTTC
TRBV2	TRBJ1-5	.	.	CASSFFVQPQHF	TGTGCCAGCAGTTTCTTTGTCCAGCCCCAGCATTTT
TRBV23-1	TRBJ2-7	.	.	CASPDGTTYEQYF	TGCGCCAGTCCCGATGGGACAACCTACGAGCAGTACTTC
TRBV2	TRBJ1-1	.	.	CASGTLDEAFF	TGTGCCAGTGGGACGCTAGATGAAGCTTTCTTT
TRBV6-5	TRBJ1-2	.	.	CASSPATGTNGYTF	TGTGCCAGCAGTCCGGCGACCGGTACGAATGGCTACACCTTC